Listed below are T cell receptor beta chains from one sample, sequenced in a study of OX40 agonist ivuxolimab in advanced cancers. This table comes from immunoSEQ multiplex PCR, and its TCRdb copy is limited to in-frame clones, with some not included. Of under 45,000 clones in the sample, 80% were seen once. Sequences were derived from CD4+ or CD8+ T cells sorted from blood, sampled in a trial of the OX40 agonist ivuxolimab. The source of these receptors is an adult with an advanced solid tumor such as melanoma, head and neck, liver or kidney cancer. Both conserved end residues are part of each CDR3. The order of the fields is CDR3 DNA, CDR3 protein, V gene, J gene, CDR3 length, D gene, clone size. The D gene is left open where the match is weak. Clone size, where shown, is once, few, many, or a class for clones that have expanded.

cdr3_nt: TGCAGCGTCCGGGACAGTATGTTGATAAACATTCAGTACTTC
cdr3_aa: CSVRDSMLINIQYF
v_call: TRBV29-1
j_call: TRBJ2-4
cdr3_length: 14
d_call: TRBD1
clone_size: .

cdr3_nt: TGTGCCAGCAGTGCCGACAGGGGGGGCTACAATGAGCAGTTCTTC
cdr3_aa: CASSADRGGYNEQFF
v_call: TRBV2
j_call: TRBJ2-1
cdr3_length: 15
d_call: TRBD1
clone_size: few

cdr3_nt: TGCAGCGTCGATCGGCTAGCGGGAGACTATGAGCAGTTCTTC
cdr3_aa: CSVDRLAGDYEQFF
v_call: TRBV29-1
j_call: TRBJ2-1
cdr3_length: 14
d_call: TRBD2
clone_size: .

cdr3_nt: TGTGCCAGCAGCTTCCCTAGGGGGGAGCAGTACTTC
cdr3_aa: CASSFPRGEQYF
v_call: TRBV7-9
j_call: TRBJ2-7
cdr3_length: 12
d_call: .
clone_size: .

cdr3_nt: TGTGCCAGTAGTTTAGCGGGTAGCACAGATACGCAGTATTTT
cdr3_aa: CASSLAGSTDTQYF
v_call: TRBV19
j_call: TRBJ2-3
cdr3_length: 14
d_call: TRBD2
clone_size: .

cdr3_nt: TGTGCCACCTCCGTCGTAAGGACTGAAGCTTTCTTT
cdr3_aa: CATSVVRTEAFF
v_call: TRBV28
j_call: TRBJ1-1
cdr3_length: 12
d_call: .
clone_size: .

cdr3_nt: TGTGCCAGCCGCCCGGGGGGACGGGGGCGGACCCAGTACTTC
cdr3_aa: CASRPGGRGRTQYF
v_call: TRBV6-6
j_call: TRBJ2-5
cdr3_length: 14
d_call: .
clone_size: .

cdr3_nt: TGCAGTGCTAGGACTTCCTACGAGCAGTACTTC
cdr3_aa: CSARTSYEQYF
v_call: TRBV20-1
j_call: TRBJ2-7
cdr3_length: 11
d_call: .
clone_size: once

cdr3_nt: TGTGCCAGCAGTTATGGACGGGAGGTTGGCAAAAACATTCAGTACTTC
cdr3_aa: CASSYGREVGKNIQYF
v_call: TRBV6-5
j_call: TRBJ2-4
cdr3_length: 16
d_call: TRBD2
clone_size: .

cdr3_nt: TGTGCCAGCAGTTTGAATGACCACACCGGGGAGCTGTTTTTT
cdr3_aa: CASSLNDHTGELFF
v_call: TRBV28
j_call: TRBJ2-2
cdr3_length: 14
d_call: .
clone_size: .

cdr3_nt: TGTGCCACCAGCGGGTCTTATAGCAATCAGCCCCAGCATTTT
cdr3_aa: CATSGSYSNQPQHF
v_call: TRBV15
j_call: TRBJ1-5
cdr3_length: 14
d_call: .
clone_size: .

cdr3_nt: TGTGCCAGCAGTACAGGGTTTGGAGAGACCCAGTACTTC
cdr3_aa: CASSTGFGETQYF
v_call: TRBV27
j_call: TRBJ2-5
cdr3_length: 13
d_call: .
clone_size: .

cdr3_nt: TGTGCCAGCAGCTTAATAATGGGGACAGGGGTAGAGACCCAGTACTTC
cdr3_aa: CASSLIMGTGVETQYF
v_call: TRBV7-8
j_call: TRBJ2-5
cdr3_length: 16
d_call: TRBD1
clone_size: .

cdr3_nt: TGTGCCAGCAGCTTGGGGTCAGTGAGCTCTGGAAACACCATATATTTT
cdr3_aa: CASSLGSVSSGNTIYF
v_call: TRBV5-4
j_call: TRBJ1-3
cdr3_length: 16
d_call: .
clone_size: .